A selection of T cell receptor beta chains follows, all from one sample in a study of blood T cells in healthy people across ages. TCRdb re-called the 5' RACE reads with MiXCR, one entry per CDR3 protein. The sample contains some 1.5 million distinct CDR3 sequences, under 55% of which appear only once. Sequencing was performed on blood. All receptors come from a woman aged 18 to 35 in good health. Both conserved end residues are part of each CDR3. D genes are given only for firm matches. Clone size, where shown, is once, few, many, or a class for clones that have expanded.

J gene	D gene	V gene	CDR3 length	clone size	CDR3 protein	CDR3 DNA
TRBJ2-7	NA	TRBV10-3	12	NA	CAISVSNYEQYF	TGTGCCATCAGTGTCTCTAACTACGAGCAGTACTTC
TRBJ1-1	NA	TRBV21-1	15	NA	CASSRGLRVNTEAFF	TGTGCCAGCAGCAGGGGTCTGAGGGTGAACACTGAAGCTTTCTTT
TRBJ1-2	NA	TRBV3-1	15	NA	CASSHGLGLNYGYTF	TGTGCCAGCAGCCACGGTCTGGGGCTAAACTATGGCTACACCTTC
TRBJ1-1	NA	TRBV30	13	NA	CAWTVGGDTEAFF	TGTGCCTGGACGGTGGGAGGGGACACTGAAGCTTTCTTT
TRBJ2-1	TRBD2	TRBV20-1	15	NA	CSASYLAGVYNEQFF	TGCAGTGCTAGTTATCTAGCGGGAGTTTACAATGAGCAGTTCTTC
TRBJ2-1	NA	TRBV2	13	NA	CASIPLRQDEQFF	TGTGCCAGCATCCCCTTGCGGCAGGATGAGCAGTTCTTC
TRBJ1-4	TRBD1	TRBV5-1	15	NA	CASSLWTGGVEKLFF	TGCGCCAGCAGCTTGTGGACAGGGGGCGTTGAAAAACTGTTTTTT
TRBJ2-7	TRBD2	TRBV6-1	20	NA	CASTDSVGPSGSAGLNEQYF	TGTGCCAGCACCGACTCGGTTGGTCCTAGCGGGAGCGCTGGTCTCAATGAGCAGTACTTC
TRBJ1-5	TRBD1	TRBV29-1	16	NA	CSVEGEGGRSNQPQHF	TGCAGCGTTGAAGGAGAAGGGGGCAGAAGCAATCAGCCCCAGCATTTT
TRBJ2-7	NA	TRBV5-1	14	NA	CASSFYGRSYEQYF	TGCGCCAGCAGCTTTTACGGGAGAAGTTACGAGCAGTACTTC
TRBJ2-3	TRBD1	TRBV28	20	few	CASSRRTGLSRPGSTDTQYF	TGTGCCAGCAGTCGCCGGACAGGGCTCTCCCGCCCCGGTTCCACAGATACGCAGTATTTT
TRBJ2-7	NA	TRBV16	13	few	CASSQSPGAEQYF	TGTGCCAGCAGCCAATCCCCCGGGGCCGAGCAGTACTTC
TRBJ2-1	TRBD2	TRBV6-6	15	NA	CATSGGTSGKFEQFF	TGTGCCACTTCTGGGGGGACTAGCGGGAAATTTGAGCAGTTCTTC
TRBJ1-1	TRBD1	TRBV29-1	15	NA	CSVPGTGGPATEAFF	TGCAGCGTGCCCGGGACAGGGGGTCCCGCTACTGAAGCTTTCTTT
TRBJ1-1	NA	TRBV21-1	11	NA	CAGRQVSEAFF	TGTGCCGGACGACAGGTATCTGAAGCTTTCTTT
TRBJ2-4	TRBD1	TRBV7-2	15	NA	CASSARDRGSDIQYF	TGTGCCAGCAGCGCCCGGGACAGGGGTTCAGACATTCAGTACTTC
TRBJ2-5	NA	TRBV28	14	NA	CASSLFGRIETQYF	TGTGCCAGCAGTTTATTTGGCAGGATCGAGACCCAGTACTTC
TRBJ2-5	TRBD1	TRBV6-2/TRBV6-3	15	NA	CASRDRGQGRETQYF	TGTGCCAGCAGGGACCGGGGACAGGGGAGAGAGACCCAGTACTTC
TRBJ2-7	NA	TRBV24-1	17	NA	CATSVLGSPTPYNEQYF	TGTGCCACCAGTGTCTTAGGGTCTCCGACACCTTACAATGAGCAGTACTTC
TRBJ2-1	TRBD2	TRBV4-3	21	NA	CASSHAGTSGSGLITRDEQFF	TGCGCCAGCAGCCATGCCGGGACTAGCGGGAGCGGACTAATAACGAGGGATGAGCAGTTCTTC
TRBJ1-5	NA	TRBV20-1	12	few	CSARGANQPQHF	TGCAGTGCTAGAGGGGCCAATCAGCCCCAGCATTTT
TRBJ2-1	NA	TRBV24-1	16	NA	CATSDPQGFFSNEQVF	TGTGCCACCAGTGACCCTCAGGGGTTCTTCTCCAATGAGCAGGTCTTC
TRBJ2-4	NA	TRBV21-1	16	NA	CASSKGPLIAKNIQYF	TGTGCCAGCAGCAAAGGCCCCCTAATAGCCAAAAACATTCAGTACTTC
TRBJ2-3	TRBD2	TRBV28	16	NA	CASSSALAGALDTQYF	TGTGCCAGCAGTTCCGCTCTAGCGGGGGCATTAGATACGCAGTATTTT
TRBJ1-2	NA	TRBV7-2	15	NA	CASSPSPGRHHGYTF	TGTGCCAGCAGCCCATCGCCGGGGCGACACCATGGCTACACCTTC
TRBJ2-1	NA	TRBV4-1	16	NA	CASSQGLYSSYNEQFF	TGCGCCAGCAGCCAGGGACTCTACAGCTCCTACAATGAGCAGTTCTTC
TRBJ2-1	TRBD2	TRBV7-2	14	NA	CASSPGTSRREQFF	TGTGCCAGCAGTCCCGGGACTAGCCGGAGGGAGCAGTTCTTC
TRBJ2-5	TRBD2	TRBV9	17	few	CASSARTSGSGLDEQYF	TGTGCCAGCAGCGCCAGGACTAGCGGGAGTGGGCTGGATGAGCAGTACTTC
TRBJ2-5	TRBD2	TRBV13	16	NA	CASSSQPGLAFETQYF	TGTGCCAGCAGCTCTCAACCGGGACTAGCTTTTGAGACCCAGTACTTC
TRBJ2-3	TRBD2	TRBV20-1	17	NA	CSARDRPGLAQRDTQYF	TGCAGTGCTAGAGACCGACCGGGACTAGCCCAGCGAGATACGCAGTATTTT
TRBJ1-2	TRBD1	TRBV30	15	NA	CAWRRWDRVNYGYTF	TGTGCCTGGAGACGATGGGACAGAGTAAACTATGGCTACACCTTC
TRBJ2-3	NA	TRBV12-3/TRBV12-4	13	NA	CASRFYLTDTQYF	TGTGCCAGCCGGTTTTATTTGACAGATACGCAGTATTTT
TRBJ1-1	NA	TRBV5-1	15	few	CASSLNGGMNTEAFF	TGCGCCAGCAGCTTGAATGGGGGCATGAACACTGAAGCTTTCTTT
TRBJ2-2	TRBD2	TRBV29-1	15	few	CSVEGTSGSTGELFF	TGCAGCGTTGAAGGGACTAGCGGGAGTACCGGGGAGCTGTTTTTT
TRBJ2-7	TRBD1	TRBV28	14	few	CASSLRQGFGEQYF	TGTGCCAGCAGTTTAAGACAGGGGTTTGGGGAGCAGTACTTC
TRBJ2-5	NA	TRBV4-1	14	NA	CASSQPRSQETQYF	TGCGCCAGCAGCCAGCCCCGCAGTCAAGAGACCCAGTACTTC
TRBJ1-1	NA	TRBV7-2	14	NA	CASSFRTQVGRAFF	TGTGCCAGCAGCTTCCGCACGCAGGTGGGAAGAGCTTTCTTT
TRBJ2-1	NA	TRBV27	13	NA	CACSFASPHEQFF	TGTGCCTGCAGTTTCGCCAGTCCCCATGAGCAGTTCTTC
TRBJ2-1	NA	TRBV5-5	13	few	CASSSRSGTGQFF	TGTGCCAGCAGCTCCCGTAGCGGGACAGGGCAGTTCTTC
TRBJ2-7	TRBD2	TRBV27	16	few	CASRGTGLAGDSEQYF	TGTGCCAGCAGAGGGACAGGACTAGCGGGAGACTCCGAGCAGTACTTC
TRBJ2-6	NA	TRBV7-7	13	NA	CASSLTETNVLTF	TGTGCCAGCAGCTTAACCGAAACCAACGTCCTGACTTTC
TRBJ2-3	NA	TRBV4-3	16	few	CASSRSGQPYTDTQYF	TGCGCCAGCAGCCGATCGGGCCAGCCCTACACAGATACGCAGTATTTT
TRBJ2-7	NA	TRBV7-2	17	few	CASSLDGGRSSSYEQYF	TGTGCCAGCAGCTTAGATGGAGGCAGGTCGAGCTCCTACGAGCAGTACTTC
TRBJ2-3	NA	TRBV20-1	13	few	CSASPGSTDTQYF	TGCAGTGCTAGCCCAGGATCCACAGATACGCAGTATTTT
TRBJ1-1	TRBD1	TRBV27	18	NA	CASRSADGTGGGSTEAFF	TGTGCCAGTAGGTCTGCGGATGGGACAGGGGGCGGTAGCACTGAAGCTTTCTTT